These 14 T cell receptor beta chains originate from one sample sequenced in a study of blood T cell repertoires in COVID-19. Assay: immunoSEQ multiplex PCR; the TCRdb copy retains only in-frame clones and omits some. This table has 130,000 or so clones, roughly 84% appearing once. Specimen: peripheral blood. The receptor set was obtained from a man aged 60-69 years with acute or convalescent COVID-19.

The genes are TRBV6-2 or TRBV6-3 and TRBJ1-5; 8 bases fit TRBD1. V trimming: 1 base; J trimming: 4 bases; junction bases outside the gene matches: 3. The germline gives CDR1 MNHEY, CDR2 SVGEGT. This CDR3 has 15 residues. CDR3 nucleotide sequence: TGTGCCAGCAGTTACTTTAGACAGGGGAATCAGCCCCAGCATTTT. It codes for CASSYFRQGNQPQHF.

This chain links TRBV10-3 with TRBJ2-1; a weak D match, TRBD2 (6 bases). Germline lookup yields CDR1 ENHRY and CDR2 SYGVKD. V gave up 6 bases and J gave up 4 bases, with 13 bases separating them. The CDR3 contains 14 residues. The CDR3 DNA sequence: TGTGCCATCAGGGGGGACTCCGGTTACAATGAGCAGTTCTTC. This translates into CAIRGDSGYNEQFF.

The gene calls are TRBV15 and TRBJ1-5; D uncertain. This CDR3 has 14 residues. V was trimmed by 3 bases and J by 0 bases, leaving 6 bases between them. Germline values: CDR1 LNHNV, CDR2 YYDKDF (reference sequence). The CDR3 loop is CATSRTHSNQPQHF. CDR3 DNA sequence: TGTGCCACCAGCAGGACACATAGCAATCAGCCCCAGCATTTT.

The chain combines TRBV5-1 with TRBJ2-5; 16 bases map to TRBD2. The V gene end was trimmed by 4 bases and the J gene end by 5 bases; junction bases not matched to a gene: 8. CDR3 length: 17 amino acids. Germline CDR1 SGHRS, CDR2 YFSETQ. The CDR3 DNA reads TGCGCCAGCAGCGAGGGACTAGCGGGGGGGCTTACCGAGACCCAGTACTTC. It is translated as CASSEGLAGGLTETQYF.

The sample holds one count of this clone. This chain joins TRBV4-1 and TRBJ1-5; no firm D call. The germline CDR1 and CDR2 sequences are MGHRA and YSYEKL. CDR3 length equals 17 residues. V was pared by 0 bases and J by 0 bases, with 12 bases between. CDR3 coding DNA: TGCGCCAGCAGCCAAGATGGAGCTGCCTATAGCAATCAGCCCCAGCATTTT. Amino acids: CASSQDGAAYSNQPQHF.

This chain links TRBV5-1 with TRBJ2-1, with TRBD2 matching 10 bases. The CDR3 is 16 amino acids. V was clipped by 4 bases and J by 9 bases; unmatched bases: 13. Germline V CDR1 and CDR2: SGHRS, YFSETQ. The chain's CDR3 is CASSTVSGRSNIEQFF. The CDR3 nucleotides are TGCGCCAGCAGCACCGTTAGCGGGAGGAGTAATATTGAGCAGTTCTTC.

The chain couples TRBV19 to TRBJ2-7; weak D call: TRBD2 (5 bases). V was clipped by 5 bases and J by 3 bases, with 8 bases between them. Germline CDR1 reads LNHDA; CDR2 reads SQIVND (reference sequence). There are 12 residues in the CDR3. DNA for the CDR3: TGTGCCAGTAGTGCGGGCTTCTACGAGCAGTACTTC. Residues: CASSAGFYEQYF.

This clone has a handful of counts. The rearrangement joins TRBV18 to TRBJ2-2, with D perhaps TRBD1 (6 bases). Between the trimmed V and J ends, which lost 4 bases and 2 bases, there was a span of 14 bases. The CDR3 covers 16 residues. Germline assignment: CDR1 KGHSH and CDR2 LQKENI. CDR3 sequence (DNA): TGTGCCAGCTCACAGGGAACAGGGTCCAACACCGGGGAGCTGTTTTTT. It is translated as CASSQGTGSNTGELFF.

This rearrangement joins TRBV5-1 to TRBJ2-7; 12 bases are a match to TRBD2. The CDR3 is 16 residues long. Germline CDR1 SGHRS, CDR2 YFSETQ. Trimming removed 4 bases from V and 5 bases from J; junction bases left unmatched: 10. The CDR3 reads CASSPLTSGRFNEQYF. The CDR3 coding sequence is TGCGCCAGCAGCCCTTTGACTAGCGGGAGATTCAACGAGCAGTACTTC.

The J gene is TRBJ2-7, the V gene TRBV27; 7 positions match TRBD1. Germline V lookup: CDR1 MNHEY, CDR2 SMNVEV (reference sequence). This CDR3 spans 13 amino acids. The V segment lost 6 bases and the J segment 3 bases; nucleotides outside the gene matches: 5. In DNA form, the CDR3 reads TGTGCCAGCAGCTACGGACAGGTCTACGAGCAGTACTTC. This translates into CASSYGQVYEQYF.

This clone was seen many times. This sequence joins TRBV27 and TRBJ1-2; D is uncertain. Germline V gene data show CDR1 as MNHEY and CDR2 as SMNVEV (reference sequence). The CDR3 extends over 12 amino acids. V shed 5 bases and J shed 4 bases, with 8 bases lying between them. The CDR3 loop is CASSRIGYGYTF. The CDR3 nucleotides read TGTGCCAGCAGTCGTATCGGCTATGGCTACACCTTC.

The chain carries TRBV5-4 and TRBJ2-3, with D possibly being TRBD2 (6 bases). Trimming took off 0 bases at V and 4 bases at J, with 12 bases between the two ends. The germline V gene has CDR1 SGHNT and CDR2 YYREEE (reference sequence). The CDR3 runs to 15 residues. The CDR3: CASSLGRASPDTQYF. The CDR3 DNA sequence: TGTGCCAGCAGCTTGGGGAGGGCCTCCCCAGATACGCAGTATTTT.

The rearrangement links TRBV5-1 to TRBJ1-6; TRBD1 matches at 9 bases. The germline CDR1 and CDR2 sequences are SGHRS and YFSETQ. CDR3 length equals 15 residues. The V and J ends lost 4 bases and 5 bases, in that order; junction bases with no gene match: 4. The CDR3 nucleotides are TGCGCCAGCAGCCAGGACAGGGGAGATAATTCACCCCTCCACTTT. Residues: CASSQDRGDNSPLHF.

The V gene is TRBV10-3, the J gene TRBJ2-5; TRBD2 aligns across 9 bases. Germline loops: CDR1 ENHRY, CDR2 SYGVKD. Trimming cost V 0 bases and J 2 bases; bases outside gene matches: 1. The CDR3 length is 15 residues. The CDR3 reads CAISESSGGQETQYF. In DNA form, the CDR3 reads TGTGCCATCAGTGAGTCGAGCGGGGGGCAAGAGACCCAGTACTTC.